A selection of T cell receptor beta chains follows, all from one sample in a study of blood T cell repertoires in COVID-19. Here immunoSEQ multiplex PCR was the method, and the copy in TCRdb shows in-frame clones only, minus some. The repertoire holds approximately 15,000 clones, with about 93% as singletons. Sequenced: peripheral blood. Every receptor here comes from a man in his fifties or sixties with active COVID-19. Both conserved end residues are part of each CDR3. Each record gives: V gene, J gene, CDR3 protein.

V: TRBV19; J: TRBJ2-6; CDR3: CASSIWRAGANVLTF
V: TRBV10-1; J: TRBJ2-6; CDR3: CASSESRGFGANVLTF
V: TRBV19; J: TRBJ2-5; CDR3: CASSLSMAGGSETQYF
V: TRBV5-1; J: TRBJ2-5; CDR3: CASAWGTQETQYF
V: TRBV5-4; J: TRBJ1-6; CDR3: CASSLQGSNSPLHF
V: TRBV14; J: TRBJ2-6; CDR3: CASSLPLGQTSGANVLTF
V: TRBV18; J: TRBJ1-4; CDR3: CASSEKYGAANEKLFF
V: TRBV5-1; J: TRBJ1-2; CDR3: CASSPYINYGYTF
V: TRBV7-9; J: TRBJ1-4; CDR3: CASCPGVNEKLFF
V: TRBV7-8; J: TRBJ2-7; CDR3: CASSSSLARSSYEQYF
V: TRBV25-1; J: TRBJ2-1; CDR3: CASRGTGTFSNKQFF
V: TRBV7-2; J: TRBJ2-1; CDR3: CASSLRAGGFYNEQFF
V: TRBV6-1; J: TRBJ1-1; CDR3: CASSEVRPWGAEAFF